This TCR beta chain was profiled in a study of T-cell memory formation after mild COVID-19. About the research overall: In these data, TCR clusters were largely donor specific.

Between the trimmed V and J ends, which lost 1 base and 2 bases, there was a span of 9 bases. Germline loops: CDR1 KGHSH, CDR2 LQKENI. This CDR3 region has 14 residues. Regarding the study as a whole: CD4/CD8 balance held among clones contracting day 15 to 85, and later expanders leaned CD4+. Of the contracting clones, CD4+ ones lay mainly in CM and EM, and CD8+ ones in EMRA.

This clonotype turned up a few times. Its specificity is unknown. After 5'RACE with constant-segment primers, TCR alpha and TCR beta cDNA libraries carrying sample barcodes and UMIs were obtained. TCRdb processed the 5' RACE reads anew with MiXCR; each CDR3 protein has one entry. The sample records about 410,000 distinct CDR3 sequences, about a sixth being singletons. The chain employs TRBV18 and TRBJ2-7, with no clear D. The TCR originated in a man younger than 35 who had mild COVID-19 (a few samples of this study predate the infection). Cell type and time point are not known. Sequenced material: PBMCs or a T cell subset sorted from them (not recorded which). The chain's CDR3 is CASSPRQDTYEQYF. The CDR3, as DNA: TGTGCCAGCTCACCACGGCAGGATACCTACGAGCAGTACTTC.